This TCR beta chain was found in a study of cytomegalovirus exposure and HLA in healthy donors. Whole-study context: A prior study identified just under 120 million unique TCR beta sequences from about 180 million T cells.

The CDR3 consists of 15 residues. Germline V CDR1 and CDR2: SGHTA, FQGNSA. The trim removed 5 bases at V and 3 bases at J, leaving 5 bases unmatched. On this clone: What it binds is unknown.

Study results and limitations: Using a false discovery rate of 0.05, a later analysis showed that roughly 16,000 TCR beta sequences were associated with HLA alleles.

PCR involved 60 Vbeta and 13 Jbeta primers. Method: immunoSEQ multiplex PCR; TCRdb's copy keeps in-frame clones and lacks some. In the table there are about 200,000 clones, under 90% of which are singletons. The sequenced sample consisted of PBMCs. The TCR comes from a boy aged 2 to 10 in good health and CMV-seronegative. The chain couples TRBV7-2 to TRBJ2-7; 12 bases map to TRBD1. The CDR3 nucleotides are TGTGCCAGCAGCCCCGGGACAGGGGGCGTCTACGAGCAGTACTTC. The encoded protein is CASSPGTGGVYEQYF.